The 8 T cell receptor beta chains below all came from one sample that was sequenced in a study of cytomegalovirus exposure and HLA in healthy donors. The PCR used 60 Vbeta and 13 Jbeta primers. Assay: immunoSEQ multiplex PCR; the TCRdb copy retains only in-frame clones and omits some. This sample yields 150,000 to 200,000 clones, of which approximately 80% are seen a single time; around 1.2% belongs to the top ten. Input material: PBMCs. The receptor source for this set is a girl aged 2 to 10 in good health and CMV-seropositive.

The chain employs TRBV4-1 and TRBJ2-1; no clear D. CDR3 length: 15 amino acids. Germline V gene sequence: CDR1 MGHRA, CDR2 YSYEKL. V lost 0 bases and J lost 5, with 11 bases in between. CDR3: CASSQDLGRNNEQFF. CDR3 bases: TGCGCCAGCAGCCAAGATCTCGGCAGGAACAATGAGCAGTTCTTC.

The sample holds a few counts of this clone. The gene calls are TRBV25-1 and TRBJ1-2, with TRBD1 matching 7 bases. Germline V gene lookup returns CDR1 MGHDK and CDR2 SYGVNS. The CDR3 spans 13 residues. The V and J ends lost 6 bases and 4 bases, in that order; junction bases with no gene match: 5. DNA for the CDR3: TGTGCCAGCAGCCGACAGGGAGGCTATGGCTACACCTTC. It codes for CASSRQGGYGYTF.

The V gene is TRBV15, the J gene TRBJ2-5; 10 bases agree with TRBD1. Judging by the DNA end, TRBJ2-7 fits better; the J call may be wrong. The length of the CDR3 is 16 residues. The V gene's germline CDR1 is LNHNV and CDR2 YYDKDF (reference sequence). The DNA of the CDR3 is TGTGCCACCAGCAGAGCCGGGACAGGGGTAACCTACGAGCAGTACTTC. Translated, it gives CATSRAGTGVTYEQYF.

V usage is TRBV19 and J usage is TRBJ2-1, with a tentative D call TRBD2 (5 bases). Trimming stripped 7 bases from V and 9 bases from J, with 13 bases between. This CDR3 comprises 12 residues. Germline CDR1 LNHDA, CDR2 SQIVND (reference sequence). As DNA, the CDR3 is TGTGCCAGTAATATCTTCGCGGGTGAGCAGTTCTTC. It is translated as CASNIFAGEQFF. Variable domain in full (rest from reference TRBV19 and TRBJ2-1): DGGITQSPKYLFRKEGQNVTLSCEQNLNHDAMYWYRQDPGQGLRLIYYSQIVNDFQKGDIAEGYSVSREKKESFPLTVTSAQKNPTAFYLCASNIFAGEQFFGPGTRLTVL.

The chain employs TRBV12-2 and TRBJ2-7; the table names TRBD2, a call not compared with the DNA. TRBV12-2 is termed a pseudogene. This CDR3 has 15 amino acids. CDR3: CASRLDPSCDYEQYF. The CDR3 coding sequence is TGTGCAAGTCGCTTAGACCCTTCCTGCGACTACGAGCAGTACTTC.

This chain uses TRBV18 with TRBJ2-4, with 8 bases that match TRBD2. V lost 3 bases and J lost 5; bases outside the gene matches: 12. CDR3 size: 17 residues. Germline lookup yields CDR1 KGHSH and CDR2 LQKENI. The CDR3 coding sequence is TGTGCCAGCTCACCGTTTGAATGGACTAGCATCCAAAACATTCAGTACTTC. Encoded protein: CASSPFEWTSIQNIQYF. Supplemented by reference TRBV18 and TRBJ2-4, the full variable domain reads NAGVMQNPRHLVRRRGQEARLRCSPMKGHSHVYWYRQLPEEGLKFMVYLQKENIIDESGMPKERFSAEFPKEGPSILRIQQVVRGDSAAYFCASSPFEWTSIQNIQYFGAGTRLSVL.

The chain carries TRBV28 and TRBJ1-2; the match to TRBD1 covers 8 bases. This CDR3 is built from 15 residues. Germline CDR1 is MDHEN and CDR2 is SYDVKM. V shed 6 bases, J shed 6 bases, and the junction held 12 bases outside the gene matches. The CDR3 DNA reads as TGTGCCAGCAGGCCAGGGACAGGCTTTAGGGATGGCTACACCTTC. Amino acids: CASRPGTGFRDGYTF.

The chain links TRBV9 to TRBJ2-3; D unresolved. V shed 0 bases and J shed 2 bases, with 10 bases lying between them. The CDR3 is 15 amino acids. Germline CDR1 SGDLS, CDR2 YYNGEE. Here the CDR3 reads CASSVGRSPTDTQYF. DNA of the CDR3: TGTGCCAGCAGCGTAGGTCGCAGTCCCACAGATACGCAGTATTTT. The entire variable domain, with the rest obtained from reference TRBV9 and TRBJ2-3, is as follows: DSGVTQTPKHLITATGQRVTLRCSPRSGDLSVYWYQQSLDQGLQFLIQYYNGEERAKGNILERFSAQQFPDLHSELNLSSLELGDSALYFCASSVGRSPTDTQYFGPGTRLTVL.